This T cell receptor (beta chain) was sequenced for a study of blood T cell dynamics during melanoma immunotherapy. At the level of the study: Metastatic melanoma patients received first-line pembrolizumab or nivolumab plus ipilimumab.

Regarding time point: pre-treatment baseline. Apart from two fast progressors, RECIST 1.1 response was judged 12 weeks post-infusion. Patients with prior systemic cancer treatment, concomitant immunosuppressants, or other active malignancies were excluded. Germline loops: CDR1 MDHEN, CDR2 SYDVKM. The length of the CDR3 is 13 residues. Measured with immunoSEQ multiplex PCR; TCRdb has only the in-frame clones, and not every one. The sample comprises around 3,800 clones, about 97% of which are singletons, and about 1.7% rests with the top ten. This clonotype was obtained from a human donor with melanoma. Source: effector memory CD8+ T cells from blood, taken from a patient treated with checkpoint blockade. The V call is TRBV28, the J call TRBJ2-7; the match to TRBD2 covers 11 bases. The CDR3 here is CAASGRSSYEQYF. The CDR3 region has the DNA TGTGCTGCTAGCGGGAGGAGTTCCTACGAGCAGTACTTC.